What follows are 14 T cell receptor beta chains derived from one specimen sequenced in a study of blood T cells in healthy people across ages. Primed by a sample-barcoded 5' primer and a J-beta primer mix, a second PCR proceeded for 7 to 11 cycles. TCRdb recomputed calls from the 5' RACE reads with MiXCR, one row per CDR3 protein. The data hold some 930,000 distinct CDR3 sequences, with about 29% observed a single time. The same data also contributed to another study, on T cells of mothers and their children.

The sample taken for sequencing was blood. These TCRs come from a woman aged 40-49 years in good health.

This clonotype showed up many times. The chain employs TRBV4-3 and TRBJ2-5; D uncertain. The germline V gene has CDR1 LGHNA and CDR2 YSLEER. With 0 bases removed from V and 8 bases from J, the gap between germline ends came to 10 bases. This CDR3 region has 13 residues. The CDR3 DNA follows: TGCGCCAGCAGCCAAGACGAGTCTACTACCCAGTACTTC. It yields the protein CASSQDESTTQYF.

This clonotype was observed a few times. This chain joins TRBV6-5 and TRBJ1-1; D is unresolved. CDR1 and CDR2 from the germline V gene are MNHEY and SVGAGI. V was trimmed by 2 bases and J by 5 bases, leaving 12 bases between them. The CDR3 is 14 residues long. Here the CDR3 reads CASSYEDGPTEAFF. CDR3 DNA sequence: TGTGCCAGCAGTTACGAGGACGGCCCTACTGAAGCTTTCTTT.

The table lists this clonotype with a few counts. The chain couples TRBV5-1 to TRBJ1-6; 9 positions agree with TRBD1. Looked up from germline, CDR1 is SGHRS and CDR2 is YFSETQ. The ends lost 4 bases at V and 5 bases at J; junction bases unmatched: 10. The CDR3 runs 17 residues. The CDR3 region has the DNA TGCGCCAGCAGCCCATTAACAGGGGGCATCGATAATTCACCCCTCCACTTT. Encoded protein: CASSPLTGGIDNSPLHF.

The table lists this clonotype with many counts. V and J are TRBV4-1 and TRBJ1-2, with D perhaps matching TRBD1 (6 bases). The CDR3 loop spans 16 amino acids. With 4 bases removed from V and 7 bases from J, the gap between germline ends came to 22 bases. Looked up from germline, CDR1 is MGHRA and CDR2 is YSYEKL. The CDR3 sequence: CASSLHRDTVFGGYTF. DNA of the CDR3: TGCGCCAGCAGCCTGCACCGGGACACAGTTTTCGGTGGCTACACCTTC.

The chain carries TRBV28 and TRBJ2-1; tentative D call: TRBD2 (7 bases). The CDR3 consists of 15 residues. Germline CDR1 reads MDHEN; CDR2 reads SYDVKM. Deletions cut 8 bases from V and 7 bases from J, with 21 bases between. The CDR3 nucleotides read TGTGCCAGCGGCCATGGTAAGGGGGGGCTGAATGAGCAGTTCTTC. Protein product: CASGHGKGGLNEQFF.

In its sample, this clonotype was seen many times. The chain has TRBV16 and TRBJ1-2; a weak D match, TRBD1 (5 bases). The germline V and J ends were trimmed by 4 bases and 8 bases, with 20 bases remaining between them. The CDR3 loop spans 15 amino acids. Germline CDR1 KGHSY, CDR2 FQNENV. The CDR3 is CASSPPRDPQGGYTF. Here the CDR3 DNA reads TGTGCCAGCAGCCCCCCTAGGGACCCGCAGGGCGGCTACACCTTC.

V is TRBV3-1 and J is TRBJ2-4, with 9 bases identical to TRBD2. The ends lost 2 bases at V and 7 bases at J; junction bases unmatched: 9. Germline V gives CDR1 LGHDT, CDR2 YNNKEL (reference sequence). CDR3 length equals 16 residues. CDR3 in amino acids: CASSQWRGGGMNIQYF. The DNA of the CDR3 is TGTGCCAGCAGCCAATGGCGGGGGGGCGGGATGAACATTCAGTACTTC.

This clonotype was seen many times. The CDR3 nucleotides are TGTGCCAGCTCACGACTAGCGGGGGAAGAGACCCAGTACTTC. It codes for CASSRLAGEETQYF. The V call is TRBV2, the J call TRBJ2-5; 12 positions match TRBD2. Trimming at V came to 8 bases and at J to 3 bases, leaving 4 bases not matched to a gene. The CDR3 is 14 residues long. CDR1 and CDR2 (germline): SNHLY, FYNNEI.

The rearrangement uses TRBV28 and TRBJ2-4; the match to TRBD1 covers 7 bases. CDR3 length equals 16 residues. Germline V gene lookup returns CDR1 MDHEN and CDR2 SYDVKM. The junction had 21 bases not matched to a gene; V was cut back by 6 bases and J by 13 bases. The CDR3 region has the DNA TGTGCCAGCAGCCTAAGGTTCACAGGGGCACGGGGAGAGCAGTACTTC. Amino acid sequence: CASSLRFTGARGEQYF.

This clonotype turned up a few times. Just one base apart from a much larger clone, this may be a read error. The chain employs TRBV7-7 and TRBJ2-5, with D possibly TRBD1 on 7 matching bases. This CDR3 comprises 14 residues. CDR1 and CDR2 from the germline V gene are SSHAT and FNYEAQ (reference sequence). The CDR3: CASGLGTAQETQYF. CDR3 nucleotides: TGTGCTAGCGGCCTAGGGACAGCTCAAGAGACCCAGTACTTC.

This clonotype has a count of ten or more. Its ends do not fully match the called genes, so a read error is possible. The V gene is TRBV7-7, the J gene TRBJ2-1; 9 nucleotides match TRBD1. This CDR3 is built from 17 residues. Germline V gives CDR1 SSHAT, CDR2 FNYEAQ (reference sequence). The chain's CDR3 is CASSFLSSGQGFNEQFF. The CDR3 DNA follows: TGTGCTAGCAGCTTTTTGTCCTCCGGACAGGGGTTCAATGAGCAGTTCTTC.

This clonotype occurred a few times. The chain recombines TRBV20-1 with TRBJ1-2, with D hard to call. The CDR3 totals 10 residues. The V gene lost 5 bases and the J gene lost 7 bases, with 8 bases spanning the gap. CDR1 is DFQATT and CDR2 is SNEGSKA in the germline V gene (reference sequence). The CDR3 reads CSAWSTGYTF. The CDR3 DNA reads TGCAGTGCTTGGTCCACTGGCTACACCTTC.

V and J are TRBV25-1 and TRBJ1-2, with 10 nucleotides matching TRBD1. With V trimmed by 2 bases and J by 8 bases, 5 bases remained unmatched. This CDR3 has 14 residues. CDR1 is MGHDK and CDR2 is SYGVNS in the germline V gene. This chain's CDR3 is CASSEGDRGHGYTF. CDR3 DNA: TGTGCCAGCAGTGAAGGCGACAGGGGGCACGGCTACACCTTC.

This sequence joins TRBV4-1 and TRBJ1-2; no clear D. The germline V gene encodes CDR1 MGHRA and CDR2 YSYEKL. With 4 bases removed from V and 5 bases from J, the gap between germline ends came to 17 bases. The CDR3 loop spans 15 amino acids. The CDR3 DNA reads TGCGCCAGCAGCCGGGGTAGAGGAAACGGGTATGGCTACACCTTC. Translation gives CASSRGRGNGYGYTF.